The 2 T cell receptor beta chains listed next were all sequenced from one sample in a study of blood T cells in healthy people across ages. Then a second PCR, running about 6 to 11 cycles, was carried out with a sample-barcoded 5' primer and a J-beta primer mix. Each CDR3 protein is one row after TCRdb ran MiXCR on the 5' RACE reads. The sample carries some 850,000 distinct CDR3 sequences, around a quarter recorded once. These same data were also listed under a study on T cells of mothers and their children.

The sequenced material came from blood. These receptors all come from a boy aged 5-17 years in good health.

In its sample, this clonotype was seen a few times. J is TRBJ2-5 and V is TRBV6-6, with 9 bases lining up with TRBD1. The DNA end is more similar to TRBJ2-7, so the J call may be wrong. The CDR3 spans 15 residues. Germline-derived CDR1 and CDR2 are MNHNY and SVGAGI (reference sequence). CDR3 DNA: TGTGCCAGCAGTGTCCGGACAGGGGAAACCTACGAGCAGTACTTC. This translates into CASSVRTGETYEQYF.

There are a few counts of this clonotype. The rearrangement links TRBV10-3 to TRBJ2-5; 12 bases are a match to TRBD2. The end of the DNA fits TRBJ2-7 better, so the J call may be wrong. This CDR3 has 16 residues. Germline values: CDR1 ENHRY, CDR2 SYGVKD. For the CDR3, the DNA is TGTGCCATCAGTGAACTAGCGGGGGGCTTCTCCTACGAGCAGTACTTC. Encoded protein: CAISELAGGFSYEQYF.